These 10 T cell receptor beta chains share one sample of origin, sequenced in a study of shared clonotypes between healthy human individuals. Sequencing was performed with immunoSEQ multiplex PCR; in TCRdb, only in-frame clones are kept and a portion is missing. The sample has about 2.4 million clones, under 95% seen once. The source material was naive CD4+ T cells from PBMCs. The subset was: CD45RA+ positively selected. The receptors derive from a man younger than 35 in good health. Some clones in this sample may be carry-over from other donors' samples.

V and J are TRBV6-1 and TRBJ1-4, with TRBD1 matching 8 bases. CDR1 and CDR2 (germline): MNHNS, SASEGT. V dropped 3 bases and J dropped 5; count of bases not matched to a gene: 5. The CDR3 consists of 15 residues. The CDR3: CASSDGGQGNEKLFF. The CDR3 region has the DNA TGTGCCAGCAGTGATGGAGGACAGGGCAATGAAAAACTGTTTTTT.

The rearrangement links TRBV5-4 to TRBJ2-1; 8 positions agree with TRBD2. V gave up 5 bases and J gave up 6 bases; unmatched junction bases: 13. From germline, CDR1 is SGHNT and CDR2 YYREEE (reference sequence). This CDR3 spans 16 amino acids. CDR3 region: CASRETIAGLGNEQFF. For the CDR3, the DNA is TGTGCCAGCAGGGAGACAATAGCGGGGCTAGGCAATGAGCAGTTCTTC. Full variable domain (missing parts from reference TRBV5-4 and TRBJ2-1): ETGVTQSPTHLIKTRGQQVTLRCSSQSGHNTVSWYQQALGQGPQFIFQYYREEENGRGNFPPRFSGLQFPNYSSELNVNALELDDSALYLCASRETIAGLGNEQFFGPGTRLTVL.

The chain is built from TRBV28 and TRBJ1-5, with unresolved D. V was trimmed by 3 bases and J by 0 bases, leaving 12 bases between them. Germline V CDR1 and CDR2: MDHEN, SYDVKM. The CDR3 runs 16 residues. In DNA, the CDR3 is TGTGCCAGCAGTTTGAATCGAGACTATAGCAATCAGCCCCAGCATTTT. Its translation is CASSLNRDYSNQPQHF. Supplemented by reference TRBV28 and TRBJ1-5, the full variable domain reads DVKVTQSSRYLVKRTGEKVFLECVQDMDHENMFWYRQDPGLGLRLIYFSYDVKMKEKGDIPEGYSVSREKKERFSLILESASTNQTSMYLCASSLNRDYSNQPQHFGDGTRLSIL.

The chain couples TRBV6-1 to TRBJ1-5; D is undetermined. The germline V gene encodes CDR1 MNHNS and CDR2 SASEGT. Trimming left V 3 bases short and J 5 bases short, with 14 bases between. This CDR3 is built from 15 residues. CDR3 DNA: TGTGCCAGCAGTGAGCCAGGCCGAGGCTATCAGCCCCAGCATTTT. Translated, it gives CASSEPGRGYQPQHF.

Worth noting for this clone: The sample carries other DNA sequences with the same CDR3. V usage is TRBV28 and J usage is TRBJ2-1; D is undetermined. The germline CDR1 and CDR2 sequences are MDHEN and SYDVKM. The CDR3 totals 13 residues. V lost 6 bases and J 2 bases, leaving 8 bases between the germline ends. CDR3 in amino acids: CASSPPPYNEQFF. CDR3 coding DNA: TGTGCCAGCAGCCCACCTCCCTACAATGAGCAGTTCTTC.

The chain links TRBV7-9 to TRBJ1-3; tentatively, D is TRBD1 (6 bases). This CDR3 spans 14 amino acids. The V gene's germline CDR1 is SEHNR and CDR2 FQNEAQ (reference sequence). V lost 4 bases, J lost 4 bases, and 11 bases lay in between. Here the CDR3 reads CASSSRGGGNTIYF. For the CDR3, the DNA is TGTGCCAGCAGCTCAAGAGGGGGAGGAAACACCATATATTTT.

CDR3 loop: CASSLVGGVGEKLFF. The CDR3 DNA reads TGTGCCAGCAGCTTAGTAGGGGGCGTTGGAGAAAAACTGTTTTTT. The rearrangement uses TRBV7-9 and TRBJ1-4; the match to TRBD1 covers 7 bases. CDR3 length: 15 residues. Germline V CDR1 and CDR2: SEHNR, FQNEAQ (reference sequence). With 1 base clipped from V and 8 bases from J, the junction kept 7 bases outside the gene matches.

The chain has TRBV30 and TRBJ2-3, with 8 bases identical to TRBD2. Germline values: CDR1 GTSNPN, CDR2 SVGIG (reference sequence). V shed 4 bases and J 4 bases; nucleotides not matched to a gene: 7. The CDR3 length is 14 residues. CDR3 nucleotide sequence: TGTGCCTGGAAAGCGGGAGCAGGGTCAGATACGCAGTATTTT. Protein product: CAWKAGAGSDTQYF.

This chain joins TRBV19 and TRBJ2-5; maybe TRBD2 (7 bases). The CDR3 loop spans 14 amino acids. Trimming stripped 5 bases from V and 1 base from J, with 11 bases between. Per the germline V gene, CDR1 is LNHDA and CDR2 is SQIVND (reference sequence). The CDR3 DNA sequence: TGTGCCAGTAGTCTCGGGGGGCTCCAAGAGACCCAGTACTTC. It is translated as CASSLGGLQETQYF.

The chain uses TRBV28 and TRBJ2-1; D call uncertain. Germline V gene sequence: CDR1 MDHEN, CDR2 SYDVKM. V was clipped by 9 bases and J by 8 bases, with 8 bases between them. The CDR3 totals 10 residues. CDR3 sequence reads: CASQSYEQFF. The CDR3 nucleotides are TGTGCCAGTCAATCCTATGAGCAGTTCTTC.